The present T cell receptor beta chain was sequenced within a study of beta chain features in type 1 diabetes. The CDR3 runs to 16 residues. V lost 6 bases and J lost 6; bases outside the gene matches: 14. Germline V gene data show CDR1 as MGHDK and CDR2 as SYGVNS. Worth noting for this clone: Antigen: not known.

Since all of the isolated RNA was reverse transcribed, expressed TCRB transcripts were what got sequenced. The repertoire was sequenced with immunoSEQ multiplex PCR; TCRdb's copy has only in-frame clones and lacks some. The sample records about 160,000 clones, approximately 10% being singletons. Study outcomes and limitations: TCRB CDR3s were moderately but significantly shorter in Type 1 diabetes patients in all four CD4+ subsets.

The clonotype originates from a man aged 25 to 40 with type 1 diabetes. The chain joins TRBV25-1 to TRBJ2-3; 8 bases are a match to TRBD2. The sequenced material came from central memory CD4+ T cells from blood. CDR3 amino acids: CASSPRTSRGRDTQYF. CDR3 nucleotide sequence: TGTGCCAGCAGCCCTCGGACTAGCAGAGGGAGGGATACGCAGTATTTT.